This T cell receptor (beta chain) was captured in a study of a mutant IDH1 vaccine in newly diagnosed glioma. This table comes from immunoSEQ multiplex PCR, and its TCRdb copy is limited to in-frame clones, with some not included. The table includes just under 95,000 clones, around 77% detected once. General study results and limits: Across multiple MHC alleles, around 93% of patients had vaccine-induced responses.

The sample's time point: baseline, week 1 (first vaccination visit). Treatment given: pre-vaccination baseline after standard-of-care therapy. The donors' diagnosis was new WHO grade 3 or 4 astrocytoma that was IDH1-mutant and ATRX-lost. On this clone: Antigen specificity is unknown.

The receptor's source is a man aged 35-49 years with glioma. This material consisted of PBMCs, taken from a glioma patient treated with radiotherapy, temozolomide or both.

In DNA, the CDR3 is TGCGCCAGCAGCCGGAGGAAGACTAGCGGGGAAGAGACCCAGTACTTC. This sequence encodes CASSRRKTSGEETQYF. This chain connects TRBV5-1 to TRBJ2-5; 11 nucleotides match TRBD2. The CDR3 length is 16 residues. The germline CDR1 and CDR2 sequences are SGHRS and YFSETQ. V lost 4 bases, J lost 3 bases, and 8 bases stayed unmatched.